The 18 T cell receptor beta chains below come from one sample, sequenced in a study of blood T cell repertoires in COVID-19. TCRdb's table, derived via immunoSEQ multiplex PCR, lists solely in-frame clones and lacks some. The table includes over 200,000 clones, 87% detected once. The sample was peripheral blood. The receptors were gathered from a woman aged 18-30 years who had recovered from COVID-19.

This sequence joins TRBV3-1 (or the pseudogene TRBV3-2) and TRBJ1-1; the D is unclear. Trimming cost V 3 bases and J 0 bases, with 8 bases left between them. CDR1 is LGHDT and CDR2 is YNNKEL in the germline V gene (reference sequence). This CDR3 has 14 residues. The CDR3, as DNA: TGTGCCAGCAGCCAGGCGGGCATGAACACTGAAGCTTTCTTT. It yields the protein CASSQAGMNTEAFF.

The V and J genes are TRBV19 and TRBJ2-4; no clear D gene. The CDR3 spans 14 residues. The V and J ends lost 3 bases and 8 bases respectively, with 14 bases between them. CDR1 LNHDA and CDR2 SQIVND come from the germline V gene (reference sequence). Here the CDR3 DNA reads TGTGCCAGTAGTATGGATCTTAACGGAGACATTCAGTACTTC. This sequence encodes CASSMDLNGDIQYF.

The V and J genes are TRBV11-3 and TRBJ2-1, with 7 bases identical to TRBD1. The V gene end was trimmed by 1 base and the J gene end by 0 bases; junction bases not matched to a gene: 3. The CDR3 covers 16 residues. Germline V CDR1 and CDR2: SGHNT, YENEEA. The CDR3 bases are TGTGCCAGCAGCTTAGCCGGGACAGTCTCCTACAATGAGCAGTTCTTC. Translated, it gives CASSLAGTVSYNEQFF.

V is TRBV5-6 and J is TRBJ1-1; D ambiguous. This CDR3 spans 13 amino acids. The ends were cut back, 1 base at V and 1 base at J, with 5 bases in the middle. From germline, CDR1 is SGHDT and CDR2 YYEEEE. CDR3 in DNA: TGTGCCAGCAGCTTGACAGAGAACACTGAAGCTTTCTTT. As protein: CASSLTENTEAFF.

V is TRBV4-3 and J is TRBJ2-4, with a possible D match to TRBD2 (5 bases). The V gene's germline CDR1 is LGHNA and CDR2 YSLEER. CDR3 size: 16 residues. V shed 1 base and J shed 6 bases, with 16 bases lying between them. CDR3: CASSQAPSSLSNIQYF. In DNA form, the CDR3 reads TGCGCCAGCAGCCAAGCACCTAGCAGTCTCTCAAACATTCAGTACTTC.

The gene calls are TRBV7-9 and TRBJ1-2; tentatively, D is TRBD1 (6 bases). Germline CDR1 is SEHNR and CDR2 is FQNEAQ (reference sequence). V was clipped by 3 bases and J by 7 bases, with 12 bases between them. The CDR3 extends over 13 amino acids. The CDR3 reads CASSLGQLSGYTF. In DNA form, the CDR3 reads TGTGCCAGCAGCTTGGGACAACTTTCTGGCTACACCTTC.

The rearrangement uses TRBV9 and TRBJ1-2, with a weak D call TRBD1 (5 bases). CDR3 size: 15 residues. The germline V and J ends were trimmed by 3 bases and 3 bases, with 15 bases remaining between them. Germline V gives CDR1 SGDLS, CDR2 YYNGEE. CDR3 residues: CASSGAGGRDYGYTF. The CDR3 DNA reads TGTGCCAGCAGCGGAGCGGGGGGTCGTGACTATGGCTACACCTTC. Full variable domain (remainder filled in from reference TRBV9 and TRBJ1-2): DSGVTQTPKHLITATGQRVTLRCSPRSGDLSVYWYQQSLDQGLQFLIQYYNGEERAKGNILERFSAQQFPDLHSELNLSSLELGDSALYFCASSGAGGRDYGYTFGSGTRLTVV.

This clone was picked up one time. The chain joins TRBV23-1 to TRBJ2-2; 12 bases match TRBD1. TRBV23-1 is classed as an ORF, of uncertain function. V lost 6 bases, J lost 5 bases, and 4 bases stayed unmatched. The CDR3 runs 15 residues. Here the CDR3 reads CASRRDRGLTGELFF. CDR3 sequence (DNA): TGCGCCAGCAGACGGGACAGGGGGCTAACCGGGGAGCTGTTTTTT.

The chain's CDR3 is CASSYSHFSGNTIYF. CDR3 in DNA: TGTGCCAGCAGTTACTCACATTTCTCTGGAAACACCATATATTTT. The chain carries TRBV6-6 and TRBJ1-3; D is ambiguous. CDR1 is MNHNY and CDR2 is SVGAGI in the germline V gene (reference sequence). This CDR3 comprises 15 residues. Trimming took off 0 bases at V and 0 bases at J, with 6 bases between the two ends.

V gene TRBV5-1 combines with J gene TRBJ1-2; tentative D call: TRBD1 (5 bases). From germline, CDR1 is SGHRS and CDR2 YFSETQ. V lost 0 bases, J lost 3 bases, and 15 bases lay in between. CDR3 length: 16 residues. The DNA for the CDR3 is TGCGCCAGCAGCTTGGTTGGGAGCCCGGGGGACTATGGCTACACCTTC. Encoded protein: CASSLVGSPGDYGYTF.

This clone was seen only once. The V and J genes are TRBV20-1 and TRBJ2-5; D is unclear. CDR1 is DFQATT and CDR2 is SNEGSKA in the germline V gene (reference sequence). Between the trimmed V and J ends, which lost 3 bases and 1 base, there was a span of 15 bases. This CDR3 region has 15 residues. The CDR3 loop is CSASMFGQSQETQYF. CDR3 bases: TGCAGTGCTAGTATGTTTGGGCAGAGCCAAGAGACCCAGTACTTC.

V and J are TRBV7-9 and TRBJ2-3; 8 bases match TRBD2. The germline V gene encodes CDR1 SEHNR and CDR2 FQNEAQ (reference sequence). The CDR3 loop spans 16 amino acids. Trimming at V came to 4 bases and at J to 3 bases, leaving 9 bases not matched to a gene. This CDR3 is CASSSSSGGPTDTQYF. DNA of the CDR3: TGTGCCAGCAGCTCCTCCTCGGGAGGGCCAACAGATACGCAGTATTTT.

The chain recombines TRBV29-1 with TRBJ2-5, with D maybe TRBD2 (6 bases). Germline loops: CDR1 SQVTM, CDR2 ANQGSEA. The CDR3 has 13 amino acids. Trimming took off 6 bases at V and 2 bases at J, with 13 bases between the two ends. The chain's CDR3 is CSVGGLLQETQYF. CDR3 nucleotides: TGCAGCGTGGGGGGACTCCTACAAGAGACCCAGTACTTC.

This chain uses TRBV21-1 with TRBJ2-3; the tabulated D call, TRBD1, remains unverified against the DNA. TRBV21-1 is a pseudogene. This CDR3 contains 18 residues. The CDR3 region is CASSKIRDRGRITDTQYF. Written as DNA, the CDR3 is TGTGCCAGCAGCAAGATCCGGGACAGGGGGCGCATCACAGATACGCAGTATTTT.

V is TRBV15 and J is TRBJ1-5; D may be TRBD1 (6 bases). The CDR3 extends over 15 amino acids. V dropped 3 bases and J dropped 1 base, with 10 bases sitting between them. The germline CDR1 and CDR2 sequences are LNHNV and YYDKDF (reference sequence). The CDR3 sequence: CATSRRGGSNQPQHF. The CDR3 bases are TGTGCCACCAGCAGGAGGGGGGGGAGCAATCAGCCCCAGCATTTT.

The chain's CDR3 is CASSYSGLAGGLSYEQYF. The CDR3 nucleotides are TGTGCCAGCAGTTACTCGGGACTAGCGGGAGGTCTTTCCTACGAGCAGTACTTC. The chain links TRBV6-2 or TRBV6-3 to TRBJ2-7; 15 bases match TRBD2. The CDR3 sequence is 18 residues long. CDR1 and CDR2 from the germline V gene are MNHEY and SVGEGT. Losses at the gene ends were 0 bases for V and 1 base for J; bases not matched to a gene: 4.

This clone has just one count. V gene TRBV30 combines with J gene TRBJ2-3; TRBD2 matches 8 bases. This CDR3 contains 17 residues. Germline V CDR1 and CDR2: GTSNPN, SVGIG (reference sequence). V trimming: 0 bases; J trimming: 0 bases; junction bases outside the gene matches: 8. As DNA, the CDR3 is TGTGCCTGGAGTGTACCAGGACTAGCCCTCAGCACAGATACGCAGTATTTT. Protein sequence: CAWSVPGLALSTDTQYF.

The chain joins TRBV3-1 (or the pseudogene TRBV3-2) to TRBJ1-5; D perhaps matches TRBD1 (6 bases). V gave up 0 bases and J gave up 7 bases, with 13 bases separating them. In germline, CDR1 is LGHDT, CDR2 YNNKEL (reference sequence). The CDR3 runs 15 residues. CDR3 protein: CASSQDRDRRQPQHF. For the CDR3, the DNA is TGTGCCAGCAGCCAAGATCGCGACAGGAGGCAGCCCCAGCATTTT.